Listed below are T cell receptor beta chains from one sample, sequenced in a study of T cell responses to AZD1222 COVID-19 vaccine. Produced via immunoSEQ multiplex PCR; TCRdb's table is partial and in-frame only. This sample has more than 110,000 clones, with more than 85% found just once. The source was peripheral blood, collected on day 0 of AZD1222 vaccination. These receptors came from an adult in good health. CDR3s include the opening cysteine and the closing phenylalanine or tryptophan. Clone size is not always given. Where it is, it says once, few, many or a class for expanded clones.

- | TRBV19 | CASSIWRGGEGYTF
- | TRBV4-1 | CASSQVAGGIDQPQHF
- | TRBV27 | CASSWASGTGGRNTQYF
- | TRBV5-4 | CASSSRTGANYGYTF
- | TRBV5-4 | CASSRREDWAVAQYF
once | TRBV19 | CASKEGNSYNSPLHF
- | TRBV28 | CASSPTGFADYGYTF
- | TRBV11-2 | CASRGQGPSTDTQYF
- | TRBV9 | CASSGSLDTQPQHF
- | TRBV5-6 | CASTGGEYTEAFF
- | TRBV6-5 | CASSYARPDTQYF
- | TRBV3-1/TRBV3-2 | CASSQGLGSTAYAFF
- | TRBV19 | CASSIIAGGPGDTQYF
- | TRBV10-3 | CAISGGSGGAEAFF
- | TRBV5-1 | CASSREGQETQYF
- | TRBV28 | CASSLALGEQFF
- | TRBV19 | CASSILLNTEAFF
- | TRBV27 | CASSRRPPGRARYF
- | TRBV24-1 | CATSDYDLTGANTGELFF
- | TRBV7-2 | CASSRGPDTQYF
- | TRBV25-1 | CASSFVGTGGSEQYF
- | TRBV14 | CASSRGTNEQFF
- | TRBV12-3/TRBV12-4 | CASARGNNSPLHF
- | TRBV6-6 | CASSQGAGAYNEQFF
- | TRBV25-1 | CASSGLDRNTEAFF
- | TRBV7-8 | CASSLAARGEQFF
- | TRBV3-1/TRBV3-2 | CASSQGGQGRYGYTF
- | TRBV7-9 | CASSPPIGRGTDTQYF
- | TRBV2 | CASSERQEGGYTF
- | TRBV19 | CASSPRGVFVTDTQYF
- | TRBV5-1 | CASSSRTENTGELFF
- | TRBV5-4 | CASSEPSLPGNTIYF
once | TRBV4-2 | CASSPLAGQTYEQYF
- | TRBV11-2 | CASSLDRVVNEQFF
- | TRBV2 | CASSEREGLEQYF
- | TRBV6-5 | CASSPDRSSYNEQFF
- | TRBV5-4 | CASSRVGESSGAFF
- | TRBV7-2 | CASSRGQLVEAFF
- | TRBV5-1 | CASSLEGSSYNEQFF
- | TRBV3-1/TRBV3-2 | CASSQGSGSQSAYEQYF
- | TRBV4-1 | CASSQVVISNEQFF
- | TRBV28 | CASSLVLPETQYF
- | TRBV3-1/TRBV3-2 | CASTQKLFF